These T cell receptor beta chains were read from a single sample in a study of blood T cell repertoires in COVID-19. Using immunoSEQ multiplex PCR, the repertoire was profiled, and TCRdb retains in-frame clones only, with some absent. The sample lists 130,000 or so clones, 84% occurring once. Material for sequencing was peripheral blood. These receptors all stem from a woman aged 55-70 years with acute or convalescent COVID-19. The CDR3 runs from the conserved cysteine through the conserved F or W. D genes are given only for firm matches. A clone size is listed for some rows: how often the clone was seen (once, few, many), or a class if it is expanded.

TRBJ1-1	TRBD1	.	TRBV18	CASSQQGPNTEAFF	TGTGCCAGCTCACAACAGGGGCCGAACACTGAAGCTTTCTTT
TRBJ1-5	.	few	TRBV6-5	CASSSRIPLNQPQHF	TGTGCCAGCAGTTCGAGGATACCCCTCAATCAGCCCCAGCATTTT
TRBJ1-3	TRBD1	.	TRBV13	CASSFMTGGNTIYF	TGTGCCAGCAGCTTCATGACAGGGGGAAACACCATATATTTT
TRBJ1-1	TRBD1	.	TRBV20-1	CSAKGTVEAFF	TGCAGTGCCAAAGGGACAGTTGAAGCTTTCTTT
TRBJ2-3	TRBD2	.	TRBV7-9	CASSPLSGGDTDTQYF	TGTGCCAGCAGCCCCTTAAGCGGGGGGGACACAGATACGCAGTATTTT
TRBJ1-1	.	few	TRBV30	CAWARGTEAFF	TGTGCCTGGGCCAGGGGCACTGAAGCTTTCTTT
TRBJ1-1	TRBD1	few	TRBV2	CASSGSQGGTEAFF	TGTGCCAGCAGTGGATCACAGGGGGGCACTGAAGCTTTCTTT
TRBJ2-2	.	few	TRBV7-3	CASSPSWSGELFF	TGTGCCAGCAGCCCTTCGTGGAGCGGGGAGCTGTTTTTT
TRBJ2-5	TRBD1	.	TRBV5-1	CASSLAGQGVSQETQYF	TGCGCCAGCAGCTTGGCGGGACAGGGGGTGAGCCAAGAGACCCAGTACTTC
TRBJ1-2	TRBD1	.	TRBV6-6	CASSYRQGANYGYTF	TGTGCCAGCAGTTACCGGCAGGGGGCCAACTATGGCTACACCTTC
TRBJ1-5	.	.	TRBV6-5	CASSYSPGVNQPQHF	TGTGCCAGCAGTTACTCACCAGGGGTAAATCAGCCCCAGCATTTT
TRBJ2-7	TRBD2	.	TRBV28	CASRGQRGGLYEQYF	TGTGCCAGCAGGGGACAGCGGGGGGGCTTGTACGAGCAGTACTTC
TRBJ1-5	.	.	TRBV6-5	CASSSPVGEGQPQHF	TGTGCCAGCAGTTCCCCCGTAGGGGAAGGACAGCCCCAGCATTTT
TRBJ2-5	TRBD2	.	TRBV3-1/TRBV3-2	CASSQGVGGETQYF	TGTGCCAGCAGCCAAGGAGTGGGGGGGGAGACCCAGTACTTC
TRBJ1-5	.	.	TRBV6-1	CASSEKILADNQPQHF	TGTGCCAGCAGTGAAAAGATATTGGCAGACAATCAGCCCCAGCATTTT
TRBJ2-3	.	.	TRBV4-2	CASSFRDIGTDTQYF	TGTGCCAGCAGCTTTCGGGACATAGGCACAGATACGCAGTATTTT
TRBJ2-5	TRBD2	.	TRBV7-8	CASSSSPGLMTETQYF	TGTGCCAGCAGCTCGTCACCGGGACTAATGACAGAGACCCAGTACTTC
TRBJ2-5	TRBD1	few	TRBV29-1	CSVGQGPETQYF	TGCAGCGTCGGACAGGGGCCAGAGACCCAGTACTTC
TRBJ1-2	.	.	TRBV19	CASRQQSSSSRYTF	TGTGCCAGTAGGCAGCAGTCGTCTAGTTCAAGATACACCTTC
TRBJ2-5	.	once	TRBV11-1	CASSRGQGETQYF	TGTGCCAGCAGCCGAGGGCAAGGAGAGACCCAGTACTTC
TRBJ1-2	.	once	TRBV29-1	CSANDGDYGYTF	TGCAGCGCCAATGACGGGGACTATGGCTACACCTTC
TRBJ2-7	TRBD1	.	TRBV5-1	CASSLQGGSEQYF	TGCGCCAGCAGCTTACAGGGGGGAAGCGAGCAGTACTTC
TRBJ1-3	.	.	TRBV3-1/TRBV3-2	CASSPQGTGNTIYF	TGTGCCAGCAGCCCTCAGGGGACTGGAAACACCATATATTTT
TRBJ1-1	TRBD1	once	TRBV27	CASSLSYQGVDTEAFF	TGTGCCAGCAGTTTATCATATCAGGGGGTGGACACTGAAGCTTTCTTT
TRBJ1-3	.	.	TRBV11-2	CASSLIDSFSGNTIYF	TGTGCCAGCAGCTTAATTGACAGCTTCTCTGGAAACACCATATATTTT
TRBJ1-6	.	few	TRBV14	CASSQAWTANSPLHF	TGTGCCAGCAGCCAAGCCTGGACAGCTAATTCACCCCTCCACTTT
TRBJ2-1	TRBD2	.	TRBV6-5	CANSAGGSYNEQFF	TGTGCCAACTCCGCGGGGGGCTCCTACAATGAGCAGTTCTTC
TRBJ2-2	.	.	TRBV28	CASSSHRDTGELFF	TGTGCCAGCAGTTCACACAGGGACACCGGGGAGCTGTTTTTT
TRBJ1-6	.	.	TRBV7-3	CASSSGSANSPLHF	TGTGCCAGCAGCTCCGGTAGCGCTAATTCACCCCTCCACTTT